The clone carrying this T cell receptor (beta chain) was seen many times. This sample is part of a study of T cells after yellow fever vaccination. MiXCR, applied by TCRdb to the 5' RACE reads, yields one record per CDR3 protein. The sample consists of approximately 27,000 distinct CDR3 sequences, about 5.5% of them appearing once. This CDR3 contains 15 residues. With 0 bases removed from V and 1 base from J, the gap between germline ends came to 7 bases. Germline V gene data show CDR1 as SGHKS and CDR2 as YYEKEE (reference sequence). Overall study findings and caveats: Clones that expanded after primary vaccination mostly reappeared after the booster (over 95% CD4, about 91% CD8). Just a small share of clonotypes turned up in the CD4 compartment as well as the CD8 compartment.

The sequencing used PBMCs, either bulk or a sorted T-cell subset (CD4+, CD8+, memory, or dextramer-sorted; not recorded which), collected 15 days after the yellow fever booster vaccination. The chain is built from TRBV5-5 and TRBJ2-2; no clear D. This sequence was found in a man between 25 and 39 years old who received the YFV17D yellow fever vaccine. The CDR3 region is CASSLAGQNTGELFF. The DNA for the CDR3 is TGTGCCAGCAGCTTGGCAGGCCAGAACACCGGGGAGCTGTTTTTT.